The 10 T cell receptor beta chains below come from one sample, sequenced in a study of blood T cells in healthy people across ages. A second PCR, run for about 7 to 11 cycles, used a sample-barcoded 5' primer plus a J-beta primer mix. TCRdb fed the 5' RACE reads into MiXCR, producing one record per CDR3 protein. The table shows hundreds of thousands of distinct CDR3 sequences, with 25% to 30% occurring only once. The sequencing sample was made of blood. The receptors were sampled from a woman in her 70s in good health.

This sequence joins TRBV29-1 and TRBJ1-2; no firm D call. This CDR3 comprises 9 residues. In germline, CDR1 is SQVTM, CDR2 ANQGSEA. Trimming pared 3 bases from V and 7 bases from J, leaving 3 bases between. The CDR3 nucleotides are TGCAGCGTTGATCGTGGCTACACCTTC. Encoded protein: CSVDRGYTF.

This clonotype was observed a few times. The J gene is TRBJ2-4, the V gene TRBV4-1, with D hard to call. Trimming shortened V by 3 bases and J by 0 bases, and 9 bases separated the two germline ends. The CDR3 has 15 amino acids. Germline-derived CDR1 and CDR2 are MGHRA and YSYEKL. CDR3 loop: CASSHASEAKNIQYF. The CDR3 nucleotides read TGCGCCAGCAGCCATGCTAGTGAAGCCAAAAACATTCAGTACTTC.

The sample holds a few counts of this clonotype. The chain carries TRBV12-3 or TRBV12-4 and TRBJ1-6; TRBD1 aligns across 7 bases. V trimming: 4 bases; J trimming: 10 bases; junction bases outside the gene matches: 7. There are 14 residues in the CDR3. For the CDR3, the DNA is TGTGCCAGCAGTTATGACAGGGAAAGGTCACCCCTCCACTTT. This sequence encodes CASSYDRERSPLHF.

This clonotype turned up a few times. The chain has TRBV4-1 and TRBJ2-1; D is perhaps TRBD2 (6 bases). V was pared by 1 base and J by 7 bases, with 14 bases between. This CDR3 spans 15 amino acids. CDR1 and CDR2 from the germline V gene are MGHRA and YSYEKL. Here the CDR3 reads CASSQGRAVKNEQFF. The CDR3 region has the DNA TGCGCCAGCAGCCAAGGGAGGGCAGTAAAGAATGAGCAGTTCTTC.

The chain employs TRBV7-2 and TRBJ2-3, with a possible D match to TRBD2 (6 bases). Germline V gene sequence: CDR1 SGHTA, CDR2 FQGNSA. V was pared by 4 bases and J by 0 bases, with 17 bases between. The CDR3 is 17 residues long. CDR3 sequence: CASSWNGGSSSTDTQYF. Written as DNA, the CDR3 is TGTGCCAGCAGCTGGAATGGAGGGAGTTCTAGCACAGATACGCAGTATTTT. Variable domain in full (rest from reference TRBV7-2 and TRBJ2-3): GAGVSQSPSNKVTEKGKDVELRCDPISGHTALYWYRQSLGQGLEFLIYFQGNSAPDKSGLPSDRFSAERTGGSVSTLTIQRTQQEDSAVYLCASSWNGGSSSTDTQYFGPGTRLTVL.

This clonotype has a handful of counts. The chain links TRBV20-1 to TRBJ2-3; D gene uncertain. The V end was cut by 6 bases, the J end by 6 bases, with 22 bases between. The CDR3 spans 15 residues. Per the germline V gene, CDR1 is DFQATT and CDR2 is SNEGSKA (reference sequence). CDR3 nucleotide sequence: TGCAGTGCCCAATCGCTTAGTCGGATCGGGGATACGCAGTATTTT. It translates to CSAQSLSRIGDTQYF.

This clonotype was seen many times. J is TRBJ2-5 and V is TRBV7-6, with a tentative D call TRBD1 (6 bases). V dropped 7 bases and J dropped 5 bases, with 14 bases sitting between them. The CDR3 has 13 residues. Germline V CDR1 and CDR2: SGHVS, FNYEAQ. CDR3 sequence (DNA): TGTGCCAGCACAGGGGCGATAAGGGAGACCCAGTACTTC. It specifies CASTGAIRETQYF.

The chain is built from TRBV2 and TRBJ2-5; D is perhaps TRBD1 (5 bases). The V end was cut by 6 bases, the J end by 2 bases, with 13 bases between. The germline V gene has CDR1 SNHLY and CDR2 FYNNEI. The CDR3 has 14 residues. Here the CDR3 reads CASSYDSKQETQYF. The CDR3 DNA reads TGTGCCAGCAGCTACGACAGTAAACAAGAGACCCAGTACTTC. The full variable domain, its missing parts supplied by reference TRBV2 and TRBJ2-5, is EPEVTQTPSHQVTQMGQEVILRCVPISNHLYFYWYRQILGQKVEFLVSFYNNEISEKSEIFDDQFSVERPDGSNFTLKIRSTKLEDSAMYFCASSYDSKQETQYFGPGTRLLVL.

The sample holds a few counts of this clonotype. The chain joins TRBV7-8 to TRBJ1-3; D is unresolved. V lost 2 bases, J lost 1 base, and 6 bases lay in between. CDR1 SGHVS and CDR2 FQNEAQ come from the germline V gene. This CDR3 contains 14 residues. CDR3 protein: CASSLTPSGNTIYF. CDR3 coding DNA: TGTGCCAGCAGCTTAACACCGTCTGGAAACACCATATATTTT.

CDR3 coding DNA: TGCGCCAGCAGCTTGGCCAAAGTAGCGGGGAGCACAGATACGCAGTATTTT. This gives the protein CASSLAKVAGSTDTQYF. The chain combines TRBV5-1 with TRBJ2-3; 8 nucleotides agree with TRBD2. The CDR3 runs to 17 residues. V shed 0 bases and J 0 bases; nucleotides not matched to a gene: 6. The germline V gene has CDR1 SGHRS and CDR2 YFSETQ.